What follows are 17 T cell receptor beta chains derived from one specimen sequenced in a study of cytomegalovirus exposure and HLA in healthy donors. Researchers ran the PCR with 60 Vbeta and 13 Jbeta primers. Data came from immunoSEQ multiplex PCR; TCRdb stores just in-frame clones and leaves some out. The repertoire consists of about 60,000 clones, with around 87% occurring once and the leading ten covering approximately 1.3%. The sequencing sample was made of PBMCs. The receptors come from a man younger than 30 in good health and CMV-seronegative.

This clone has just one count. CDR3 amino acids: CASSEWPMNTEAFF. The CDR3 nucleotides are TGTGCCAGCAGTGAATGGCCCATGAACACTGAAGCTTTCTTT. The rearrangement joins TRBV6-1 to TRBJ1-1, with unresolved D. V was shortened by 2 bases and J by 0 bases, with 7 bases between the two germline ends. Per germline, CDR1 MNHNS and CDR2 SASEGT. This CDR3 is 14 amino acids long.

The chain employs TRBV6-5 and TRBJ1-2, with D possibly matching TRBD1 (6 bases). Trimming took 7 bases from V and 2 from J, leaving 14 bases between them. Germline V gives CDR1 MNHEY, CDR2 SVGAGI. This CDR3 spans 14 amino acids. The CDR3: CASTPTGKNYGYTF. Written as DNA, the CDR3 is TGTGCCAGCACCCCGACAGGAAAGAACTATGGCTACACCTTC.

The chain is built from TRBV5-1 and TRBJ1-5; 9 positions agree with TRBD1. Losses at the gene ends were 2 bases for V and 6 bases for J; bases not matched to a gene: 3. The CDR3 is 14 residues long. Germline V lookup: CDR1 SGHRS, CDR2 YFSETQ. The CDR3 DNA follows: TGCGCCAGCAGCTTCACAGGGGGCAGTCAGCCCCAGCATTTT. Amino acid sequence: CASSFTGGSQPQHF.

This clone was detected once. The chain joins TRBV5-1 to TRBJ1-3, with D possibly being TRBD1 (5 bases). The CDR3 totals 14 residues. CDR1 SGHRS and CDR2 YFSETQ come from the germline V gene. Trimming cost V 8 bases and J 0 bases, with 12 bases left between them. The CDR3 coding sequence is TGCGCCAGTTCTGACAGAGCCTCTGGAAACACCATATATTTT. Translating it yields CASSDRASGNTIYF.

CDR3: CASSLFGTAQYF. Here the CDR3 DNA reads TGTGCCAGCAGTTTATTTGGAACAGCGCAGTATTTT. This sequence joins TRBV27 and TRBJ2-3; no clear D gene. Between the trimmed V and J ends, which lost 1 base and 10 bases, there was a span of 9 bases. Germline V lookup: CDR1 MNHEY, CDR2 SMNVEV (reference sequence). The CDR3 is 12 residues long.

The chain has TRBV14 and TRBJ2-5; 9 bases line up with TRBD2. Losses at the gene ends were 3 bases for V and 5 bases for J; bases not matched to a gene: 7. There are 15 residues in the CDR3. The V gene's germline CDR1 is SGHDN and CDR2 FVKESK. The CDR3 sequence: CASSHLVAGVETQYF. The CDR3 coding sequence is TGTGCCAGCAGCCACCTCGTAGCGGGGGTGGAGACCCAGTACTTC.

This clone was counted a few times. The chain joins TRBV29-1 to TRBJ2-5; no firm D call. V was trimmed by 2 bases and J by 4 bases, leaving 23 bases between them. The CDR3 sequence is 17 residues long. Per germline, CDR1 SQVTM and CDR2 ANQGSEA. This CDR3 reads CSVEWSGSNGLAETQYF. The CDR3 nucleotides are TGCAGCGTTGAATGGTCTGGCTCCAACGGGTTAGCAGAGACCCAGTACTTC. Full variable domain (rest looked up from reference TRBV29-1 and TRBJ2-5): SAVISQKPSRDICQRGTSLTIQCQVDSQVTMMFWYRQQPGQSLTLIATANQGSEATYESGFVIDKFPISRPNLTFSTLTVSNMSPEDSSIYLCSVEWSGSNGLAETQYFGPGTRLLVL.

CDR3 sequence (DNA): TGCGCCAGCAGCCAGGGGGACAGGGGAAATCAGCCCCAGCATTTT. Encoded protein: CASSQGDRGNQPQHF. This chain uses TRBV4-1 with TRBJ1-5, with 10 positions matching TRBD1. Germline-derived CDR1 and CDR2 are MGHRA and YSYEKL. With 3 bases clipped from V and 4 bases from J, the junction kept 3 bases outside the gene matches. The CDR3 consists of 15 residues.

This sequence joins TRBV28 and TRBJ1-6, with a possible D match to TRBD1 (6 bases). Trimming removed 4 bases from V and 4 bases from J, with 14 bases in between. Germline V gene data show CDR1 as MDHEN and CDR2 as SYDVKM. The CDR3 is 16 amino acids. The CDR3, as DNA: TGTGCCAGCAGTTCCCCAGACAGGCTATATAATTCACCCCTCCACTTT. Its protein product is CASSSPDRLYNSPLHF.

The chain links TRBV27 to TRBJ2-1, with 11 bases matching TRBD1. The V gene end was trimmed by 3 bases and the J gene end by 3 bases; junction bases not matched to a gene: 1. This CDR3 comprises 15 residues. Per germline, CDR1 MNHEY and CDR2 SMNVEV (reference sequence). The CDR3 bases are TGTGCCAGCAGTTTGGGGACAGGGGGCTACAATGAGCAGTTCTTC. Its translation: CASSLGTGGYNEQFF.

This sequence joins TRBV30 and TRBJ1-5, with 9 nucleotides matching TRBD1. V was clipped by 1 base and J by 5 bases; unmatched bases: 6. The CDR3 sequence is 15 residues long. CDR1 GTSNPN and CDR2 SVGIG come from the germline V gene (reference sequence). The CDR3 DNA sequence: TGTGCCTGGAGTGGGGGACAGGGCACTTATCAGCCCCAGCATTTT. It codes for CAWSGGQGTYQPQHF.

The J gene is TRBJ2-3, the V gene TRBV2; unclear D gene. The ends were cut back, 6 bases at V and 0 bases at J, with 7 bases in the middle. This CDR3 spans 13 amino acids. Germline V gene data show CDR1 as SNHLY and CDR2 as FYNNEI. As DNA, the CDR3 is TGTGCCAGCAGCATGCTAAGCACAGATACGCAGTATTTT. This encodes CASSMLSTDTQYF.

This rearrangement joins TRBV6-1 to TRBJ2-1; perhaps TRBD2 as D (6 bases). This CDR3 comprises 16 residues. Germline loops: CDR1 MNHNS, CDR2 SASEGT. Between the trimmed V and J ends, which lost 4 bases and 1 base, there was a span of 14 bases. The chain's CDR3 is CASSGGTPRSYNEQFF. The CDR3, as DNA: TGTGCCAGCAGTGGAGGGACTCCTCGGTCCTACAATGAGCAGTTCTTC.

This rearrangement joins TRBV6-1 to TRBJ2-5; D is undetermined. Trimming left V 2 bases short and J 0 bases short, with 10 bases between. This CDR3 comprises 15 residues. Germline loops: CDR1 MNHNS, CDR2 SASEGT. CDR3 amino acids: CASSERGQNQETQYF. DNA of the CDR3: TGTGCCAGCAGTGAACGAGGCCAAAACCAAGAGACCCAGTACTTC.

V gene TRBV2 combines with J gene TRBJ2-4; D unresolved. This CDR3 comprises 12 residues. The germline V and J ends were trimmed by 4 bases and 6 bases, with 7 bases remaining between them. Germline CDR1 SNHLY, CDR2 FYNNEI. The CDR3 loop reads CASSVGRNIQYF. The CDR3 DNA reads as TGTGCCAGCAGTGTTGGCAGAAACATTCAGTACTTC.

The CDR3 loop reads CASSPGLAGATNTGELFF. The CDR3 DNA reads TGTGCCAGCAGCCCGGGACTAGCGGGGGCGACGAACACCGGGGAGCTGTTTTTT. The V and J genes are TRBV5-4 and TRBJ2-2; 14 positions match TRBD2. Germline CDR1 is SGHNT and CDR2 is YYREEE (reference sequence). V shed 4 bases, J shed 0 bases, and the junction held 5 bases outside the gene matches. This CDR3 spans 18 amino acids. Together with reference TRBV5-4 and TRBJ2-2, the CDR3 gives the full variable domain: ETGVTQSPTHLIKTRGQQVTLRCSSQSGHNTVSWYQQALGQGPQFIFQYYREEENGRGNFPPRFSGLQFPNYSSELNVNALELDDSALYLCASSPGLAGATNTGELFFGEGSRLTVL.

CDR3 residues: CASSSTTGSTNTEAFF. CDR3 nucleotide sequence: TGTGCCAGCAGCTCCACTACAGGCAGCACTAACACTGAAGCTTTCTTT. The chain recombines TRBV7-8 with TRBJ1-1, with a weak D call TRBD1 (5 bases). Germline loops: CDR1 SGHVS, CDR2 FQNEAQ. The germline V and J ends were trimmed by 4 bases and 2 bases, with 17 bases remaining between them. This CDR3 has 16 amino acids.